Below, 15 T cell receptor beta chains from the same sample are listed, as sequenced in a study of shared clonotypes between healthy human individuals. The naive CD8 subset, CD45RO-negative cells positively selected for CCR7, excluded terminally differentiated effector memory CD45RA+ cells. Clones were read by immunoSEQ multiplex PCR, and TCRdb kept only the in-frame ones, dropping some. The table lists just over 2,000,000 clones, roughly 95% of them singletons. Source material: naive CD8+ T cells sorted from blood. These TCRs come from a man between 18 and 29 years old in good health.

The CDR3, as DNA: TGTGCCAGCAGCCATGGTTACGGGAGCGAGCAGTACTTC. It codes for CASSHGYGSEQYF. The chain uses TRBV5-6 and TRBJ2-7; a possible D gene is TRBD2 (6 bases). Per germline, CDR1 SGHDT and CDR2 YYEEEE. The CDR3 runs to 13 residues. V was pared by 4 bases and J by 6 bases, with 14 bases between.

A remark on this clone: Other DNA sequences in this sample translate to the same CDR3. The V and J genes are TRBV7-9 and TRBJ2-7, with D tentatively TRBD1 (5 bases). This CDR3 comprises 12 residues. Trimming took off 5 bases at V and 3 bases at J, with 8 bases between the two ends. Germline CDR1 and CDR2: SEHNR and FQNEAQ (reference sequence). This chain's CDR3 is CASSHQGYEQYF. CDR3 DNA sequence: TGTGCCAGCAGCCACCAGGGCTACGAGCAGTACTTC. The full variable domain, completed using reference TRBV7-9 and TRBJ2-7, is DTGVSQNPRHKITKRGQNVTFRCDPISEHNRLYWYRQTLGQGPEFLTYFQNEAQLEKSRLLSDRFSAERPKGSFSTLEIQRTEQGDSAMYLCASSHQGYEQYFGPGTRLTVT.

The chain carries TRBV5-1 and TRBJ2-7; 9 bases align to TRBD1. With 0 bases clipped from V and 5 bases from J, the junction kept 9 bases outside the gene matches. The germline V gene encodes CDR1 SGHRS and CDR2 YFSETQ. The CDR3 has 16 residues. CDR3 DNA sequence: TGCGCCAGCAGCTTGGGTCGCGGGACAGGGCGACACGAGCAGTACTTC. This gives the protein CASSLGRGTGRHEQYF.

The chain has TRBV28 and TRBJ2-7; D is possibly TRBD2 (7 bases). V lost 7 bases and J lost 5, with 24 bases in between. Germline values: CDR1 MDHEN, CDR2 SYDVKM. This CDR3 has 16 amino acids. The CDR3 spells CASTPSLRGGLDEQYF. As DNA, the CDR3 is TGTGCCAGCACTCCATCGCTGAGGGGGGGCCTCGACGAGCAGTACTTC.

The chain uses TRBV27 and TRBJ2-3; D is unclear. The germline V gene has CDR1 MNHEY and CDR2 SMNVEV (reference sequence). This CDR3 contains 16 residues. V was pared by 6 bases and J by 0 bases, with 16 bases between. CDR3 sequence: CASSRVESSSTDTQYF. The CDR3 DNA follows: TGTGCCAGCAGCCGGGTTGAGTCGAGCAGCACAGATACGCAGTATTTT.

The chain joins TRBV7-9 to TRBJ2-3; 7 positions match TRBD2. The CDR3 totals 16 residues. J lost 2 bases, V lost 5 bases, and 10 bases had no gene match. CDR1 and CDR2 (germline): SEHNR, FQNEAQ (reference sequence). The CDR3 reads CASSRTSDYYTDTQYF. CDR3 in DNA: TGTGCCAGCAGCCGAACTAGCGATTATTACACAGATACGCAGTATTTT.

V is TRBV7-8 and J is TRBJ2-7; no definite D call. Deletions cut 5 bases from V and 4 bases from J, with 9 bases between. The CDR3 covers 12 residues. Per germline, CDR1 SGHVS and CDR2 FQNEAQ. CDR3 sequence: CASSNLGYEQYF. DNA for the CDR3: TGTGCCAGCAGCAACCTAGGATACGAGCAGTACTTC.

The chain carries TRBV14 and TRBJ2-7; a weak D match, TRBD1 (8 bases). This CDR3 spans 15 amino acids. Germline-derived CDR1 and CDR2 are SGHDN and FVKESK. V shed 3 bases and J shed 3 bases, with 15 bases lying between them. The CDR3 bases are TGTGCCAGCAGCCACGGACAGGGAGGGGGCTACGAGCAGTACTTC. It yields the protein CASSHGQGGGYEQYF.

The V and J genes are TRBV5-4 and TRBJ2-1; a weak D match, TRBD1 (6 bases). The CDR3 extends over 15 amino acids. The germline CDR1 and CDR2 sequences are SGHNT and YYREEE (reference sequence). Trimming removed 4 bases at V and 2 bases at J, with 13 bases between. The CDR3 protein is CASSPQGSPYNEQFF. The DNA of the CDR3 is TGTGCCAGCAGCCCACAGGGATCGCCCTACAATGAGCAGTTCTTC.

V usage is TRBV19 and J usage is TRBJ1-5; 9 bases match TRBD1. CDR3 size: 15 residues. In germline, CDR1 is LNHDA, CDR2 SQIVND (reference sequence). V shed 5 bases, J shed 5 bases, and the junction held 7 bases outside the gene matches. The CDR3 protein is CASSVRGQGDQPQHF. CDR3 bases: TGTGCCAGTAGTGTCCGGGGACAGGGAGATCAGCCCCAGCATTTT. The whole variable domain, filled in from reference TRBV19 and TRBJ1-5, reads DGGITQSPKYLFRKEGQNVTLSCEQNLNHDAMYWYRQDPGQGLRLIYYSQIVNDFQKGDIAEGYSVSREKKESFPLTVTSAQKNPTAFYLCASSVRGQGDQPQHFGDGTRLSIL.

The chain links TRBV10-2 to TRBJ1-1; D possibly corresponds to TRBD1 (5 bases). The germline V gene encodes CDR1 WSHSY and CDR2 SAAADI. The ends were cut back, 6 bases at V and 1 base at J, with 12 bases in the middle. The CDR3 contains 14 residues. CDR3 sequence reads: CASRQAPWNTEAFF. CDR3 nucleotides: TGCGCCAGCAGACAGGCACCCTGGAACACTGAAGCTTTCTTT.

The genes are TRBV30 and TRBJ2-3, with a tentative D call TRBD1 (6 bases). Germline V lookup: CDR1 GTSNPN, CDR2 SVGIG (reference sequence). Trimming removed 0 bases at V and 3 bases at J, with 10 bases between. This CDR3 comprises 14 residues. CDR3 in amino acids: CAWSVSGETDTQYF. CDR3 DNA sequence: TGTGCCTGGAGTGTATCAGGGGAGACAGATACGCAGTATTTT.

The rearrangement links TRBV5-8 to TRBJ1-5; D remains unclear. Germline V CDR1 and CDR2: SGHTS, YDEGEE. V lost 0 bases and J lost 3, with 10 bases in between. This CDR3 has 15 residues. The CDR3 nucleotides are TGTGCCAGCAGCTTGGAGCCGGGGTACAATCAGCCCCAGCATTTT. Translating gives CASSLEPGYNQPQHF. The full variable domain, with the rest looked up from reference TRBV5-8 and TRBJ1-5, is EAGVTQSPTHLIKTRGQQATLRCSPISGHTSVYWYQQALGLGLQFLLWYDEGEERNRGNFPPRFSGRQFPNYSSELNVNALELEDSALYLCASSLEPGYNQPQHFGDGTRLSIL.

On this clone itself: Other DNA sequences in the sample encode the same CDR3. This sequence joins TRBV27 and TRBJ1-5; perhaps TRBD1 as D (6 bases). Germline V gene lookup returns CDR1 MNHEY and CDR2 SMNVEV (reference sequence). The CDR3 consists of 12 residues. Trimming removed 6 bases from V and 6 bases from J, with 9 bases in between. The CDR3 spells CASSGGGQPQHF. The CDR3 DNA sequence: TGTGCCAGCAGCGGGGGCGGTCAGCCCCAGCATTTT.

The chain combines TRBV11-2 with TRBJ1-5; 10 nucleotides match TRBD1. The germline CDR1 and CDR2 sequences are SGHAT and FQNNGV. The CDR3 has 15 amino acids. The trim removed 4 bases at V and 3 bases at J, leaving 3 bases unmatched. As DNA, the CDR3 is TGTGCCAGCAGCTACGGGACAGGGGTCAATCAGCCCCAGCATTTT. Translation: CASSYGTGVNQPQHF.